Detailed here is one T cell receptor (beta chain). It has no known antigen specificity. Base qualities are not recorded, but no much larger clone differs from it by a single base. This entry is derived from a study of blood T cell repertoires in COVID-19 (TCRdb year 2020). Some background on the complete study: Collaborator samples came from the United States, Italy and Spain and covered acute and convalescent phases of COVID-19. The material from the prospective study consisted of cDNA or gDNA derived from T cells, B-cell-depleted T cells, or PBMCs. The dataset comprised deeply sampled blood TCRbeta repertoires from subjects exposed to, actively infected with, or recovered from COVID-19. The repertoires were released in a freely available public database meant as a resource for research on the immune response to SARS-CoV-2. The samples were drawn from two sources: the first 160 participants of the ongoing ImmuneRACE study, and 1,000 to 1,500 subjects contributed by 6 global collaborators. Sample metadata almost always included a de-identified subject ID, COVID-19 status, age in years and sex. Where HLA class I and class II types were available, the types were taken from metadata supplied by the sample provider, not from assay-based typing.

TCRbeta CDR3 regions were amplified from genomic DNA using the immunoSEQ Assay, a bias-controlled multiplex PCR. The paper's processing steps were these. The number of nucleated cells in each sample was estimated from the amplification of reference gene primers within the assay. Sequence reads were collapsed and filtered to measure the absolute abundance of every unique TCRbeta CDR3 rearrangement. Productive Simpson clonality was computed per sample as the square root of Simpson's diversity index over productive rearrangements. TCRdb took this table from immuneACCESS and kept in-frame rearrangements with V and J called. Such tables lack part of the clones; where checked against another copy, unresolved V genes explain under half of the gap, and the rest is unexplained. V and J calls plus clone size are reproduced from that table; the DNA served to infer D and trimming. This sample holds 210,000 or so clones; about 85% were observed only once. Clones ranked in the top ten supply around 18% of the sample.

Paper-wide results and their limitations: The amount of clinical and demographic metadata varied by source and participant and was provided uncurated.

Collaborating institutions collected whole blood in K2EDTA tubes following their own protocols. Collaborator samples were shipped for TCRbeta analysis as frozen whole blood, isolated PBMCs, or DNA extracted from either sample type. The origin of this receptor is a woman older than 75 with active or convalescent COVID-19. Source material: peripheral blood.

Read as DNA, the sequence is TGTGCCAGCAGTTTAAGGGGGCCGTGGACTGAAGCTTTCTTT. Its product reads: CASSLRGPWTEAFF. The sequence joins TRBV27 to TRBJ1-1, with 7 bases in between that match TRBD1. V is cut back by 2 bases and J by 5 bases, with 5 bases in the junction unmatched. CDR1 and CDR2, looked up from the germline V gene (reference sequence), are MNHEY and SMNVEV. The CDR3 covers 14 residues, taking in both the cysteine and the phenylalanine. The DNA shown is the 42-base CDR3, in frame from base 1.